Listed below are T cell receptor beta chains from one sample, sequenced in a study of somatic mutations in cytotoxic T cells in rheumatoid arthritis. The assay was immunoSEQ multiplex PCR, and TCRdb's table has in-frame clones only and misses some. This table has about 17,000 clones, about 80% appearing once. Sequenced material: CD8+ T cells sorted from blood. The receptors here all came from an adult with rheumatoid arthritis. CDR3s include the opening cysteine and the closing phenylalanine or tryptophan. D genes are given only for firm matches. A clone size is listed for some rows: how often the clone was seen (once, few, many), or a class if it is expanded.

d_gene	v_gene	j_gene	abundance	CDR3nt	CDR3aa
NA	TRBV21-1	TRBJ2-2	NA	TGTGCCAGCAGCAAATCCCTCCCACAAAATCTAGGACAGGGAACTTACACCGGGGAGCTGTTTTTT	CASSKSLPQNLGQGTYTGELFF
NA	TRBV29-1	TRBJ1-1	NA	TGCAGCGTGGCCGACGTCATGAACACTGAAGCTTTCTTT	CSVADVMNTEAFF
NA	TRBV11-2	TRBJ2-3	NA	TGTGCCAGCAGCTCCCCTTTTCGGGCAGGGACGCAGTATTTT	CASSSPFRAGTQYF
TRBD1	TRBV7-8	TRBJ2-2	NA	TGTGCCAGCAGCTCGACAGGGGCCGGCGGGGCCGGGGAGCTGTTTTTT	CASSSTGAGGAGELFF
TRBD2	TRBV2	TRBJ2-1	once	TGTGCCAGCCGCGGGGGCTACAATGAGCAGTTCTTC	CASRGGYNEQFF
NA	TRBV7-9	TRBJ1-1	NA	TGTGCCAGCAGCTCGGCCCTGCGGAACACTGAAGCTTTCTTT	CASSSALRNTEAFF
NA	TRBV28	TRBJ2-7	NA	TGTGCCAGCAGTTTTAACCTGCCCTCGTCCGAGCAGTACTTC	CASSFNLPSSEQYF
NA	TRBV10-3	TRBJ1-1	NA	TGTGCCGCCCACAGTGCCCATGGATTGAACACTGAAGCTTTCTTT	CAAHSAHGLNTEAFF
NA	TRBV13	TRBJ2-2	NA	TGTGCCAGCAGCCTGCGGCGGGAGCTGTTTTTT	CASSLRRELFF
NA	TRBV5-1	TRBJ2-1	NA	TGCGCCAGCAGCTTCAAGGATAGCTCCTACAATGAGCAGTTCTTC	CASSFKDSSYNEQFF
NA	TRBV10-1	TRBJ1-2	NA	TGCGCCAGCAGTGCCGGACAGCTGAACTATGGCTACACCTTC	CASSAGQLNYGYTF
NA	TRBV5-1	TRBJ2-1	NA	TGCGCCAGCAGCTTAGGGGCACCTCCTTTTGATGAGCAGTTCTTC	CASSLGAPPFDEQFF
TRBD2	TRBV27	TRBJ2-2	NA	TGTGCCAGCAGTCCCGGGACTAGCGGGGGGTTCACCGGGGAGCTGTTTTTT	CASSPGTSGGFTGELFF
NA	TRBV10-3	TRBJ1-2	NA	TGTGCCATCAGTGAGTCCGGAGTTAACTATGGCTACACCTTC	CAISESGVNYGYTF
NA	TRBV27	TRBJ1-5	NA	TGTGCCAGCAGTTTATCCGTAATGTGGCAGCCCCAGCATTTT	CASSLSVMWQPQHF
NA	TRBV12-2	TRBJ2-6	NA	TGTGCAAGTCGCCTGAAGTACGGGGACAGGCCAATCAACAACCAACGTGGGGCCAACGTCCTGACTTTC	CASRLKYGDRPINNQRGANVLTF
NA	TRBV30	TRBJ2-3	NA	TGTGCCTATCACTACCTAGATACGCAGTATTTT	CAYHYLDTQYF
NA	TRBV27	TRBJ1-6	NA	TGTGCCAGCAGTTTTCTGGGTTCACCCCTCCACTTT	CASSFLGSPLHF
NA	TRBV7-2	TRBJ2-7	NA	TGTGCCAGCAGCTTAGCGAGGGGCGAGCAGTACTTC	CASSLARGEQYF
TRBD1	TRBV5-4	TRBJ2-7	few	TGTGCCAGCAGCTTGGGACAGGGGGACGAGCAGTACTTC	CASSLGQGDEQYF
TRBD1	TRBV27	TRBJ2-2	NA	TGTGCCAGCAGTTTGTCCTCAACAGGGGCCACCGGGGAGCTGTTTTTT	CASSLSSTGATGELFF
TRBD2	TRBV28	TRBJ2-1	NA	TGTGCCAGCAGTTTAGGCCCTTGGGATAGCGGGGGGAGCAATGAGCAGTTCTTC	CASSLGPWDSGGSNEQFF
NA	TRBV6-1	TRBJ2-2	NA	TGTGCCAGCACGCGGACCGGGGAGCTGTTTTTT	CASTRTGELFF
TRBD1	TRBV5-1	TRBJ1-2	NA	TGCGCCAGCAGCGGAACAGGGGCGGCTGACTATGGCTACACCTTC	CASSGTGAADYGYTF
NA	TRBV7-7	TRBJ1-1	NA	TGTGCCAGCAGCTTAGACAGGGCGACTGAAGCTTTCTTT	CASSLDRATEAFF
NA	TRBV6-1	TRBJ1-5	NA	TGTGCCAGCAGTGACAATAGTAGCAATCAGCCCCAGCATTTT	CASSDNSSNQPQHF
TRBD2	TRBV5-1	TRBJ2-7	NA	TGCGCCAGCAGCAGGAGGACTAGCGGGGAGGGTAACGAGCAGTACTTC	CASSRRTSGEGNEQYF
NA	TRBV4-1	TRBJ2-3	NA	TGCGCCAGCGTACGGGGAGATACGCAGTATTTT	CASVRGDTQYF
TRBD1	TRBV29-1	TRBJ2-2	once	TGCAGCGTCCTAGGGACAGCGAACACCGGGGAGCTGTTTTTT	CSVLGTANTGELFF
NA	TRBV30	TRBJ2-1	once	TGTGCCTGCTCACCGGGGAATGAGCAGTTCTTC	CACSPGNEQFF
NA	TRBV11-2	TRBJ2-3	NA	TGTGCCAGCAGCTTTGTCCCTCTTAGGGCCCCAAATTTTGCAGATACGCAGTATTTT	CASSFVPLRAPNFADTQYF
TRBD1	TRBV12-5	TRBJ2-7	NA	TGTGCTAGTTCCGGGACAGCGCTAAGCGAGCAGTACTTC	CASSGTALSEQYF
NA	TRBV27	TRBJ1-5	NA	TGTGCCAGCAGTTTATGGCGGGGGTGGGTAAGGCATTTT	CASSLWRGWVRHF
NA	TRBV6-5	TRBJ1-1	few	TGTGCCAGCAGTTACTCGAATCTGTTGGAAGCTTTCTTT	CASSYSNLLEAFF
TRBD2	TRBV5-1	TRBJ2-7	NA	TGCGCCAGCAGCGGTACTAGCGGGGGTTCCTACGAGCAGTACTTC	CASSGTSGGSYEQYF
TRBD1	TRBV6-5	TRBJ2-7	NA	TGTGCCAGCAGTTACTCTACAGGGGGCTACGAGCAGTACTTC	CASSYSTGGYEQYF
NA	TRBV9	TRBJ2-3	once	TGTGCCAGCAGCGTAGAAGTCCCCGATACGCAGTATTTT	CASSVEVPDTQYF
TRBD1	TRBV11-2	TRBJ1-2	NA	TGTGCCAGCAGCTTAGATAGTCGGACAGGGGGCTATGGCTACACCTTC	CASSLDSRTGGYGYTF
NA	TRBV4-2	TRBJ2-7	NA	TGTGCCAGCAGCCAACTCGGGAACTCCTACGAGCAGTACTTC	CASSQLGNSYEQYF
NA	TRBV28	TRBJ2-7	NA	TGTGCCAGCAGGTCCTGGGTCGGGGGAACCTACGAGCAGTACTTC	CASRSWVGGTYEQYF
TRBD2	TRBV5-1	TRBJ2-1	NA	TGCGCCAGCAGCTTGGCTCAGCGGGGGGGCCGATCCTACAATGAGCAGTTCTTC	CASSLAQRGGRSYNEQFF
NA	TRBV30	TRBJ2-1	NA	TGTGCCTGGAGGGGGCGGGGCCAGAGCTCCTACAATGAGCAGTTCTTC	CAWRGRGQSSYNEQFF
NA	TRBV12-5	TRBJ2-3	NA	TGTGCTAGTGTAGGGCAGGCTGCAGATACGCAGTATTTT	CASVGQAADTQYF
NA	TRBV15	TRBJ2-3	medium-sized	TGTGCCACCATAGGGGGGGAGGTCCCAGATACGCAGTATTTT	CATIGGEVPDTQYF
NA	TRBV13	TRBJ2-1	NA	TGTGCCAGCAGCTTAGGCCGAGAAAATGAGCAGTTCTTC	CASSLGRENEQFF
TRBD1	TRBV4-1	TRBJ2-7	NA	TGCGCCAGCAGCCAAGCCCATACCGGGACAGGGGGTTTCGAGCAGTACTTC	CASSQAHTGTGGFEQYF
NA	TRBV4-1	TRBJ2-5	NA	TGCGCCAGCAGCCAAGGTTCAGAATCGGGTGAGACCCAGTACTTC	CASSQGSESGETQYF
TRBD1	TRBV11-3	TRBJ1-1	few	TGTGCCAGCAGCTTAGGAACAGGGGCTGAAGCTTTCTTT	CASSLGTGAEAFF